Below are 13 T cell receptor beta chains sequenced from a single sample in a study of cytomegalovirus exposure and HLA in healthy donors. Primers: 60 Vbeta forward and 13 Jbeta reverse. Libraries were prepared by immunoSEQ multiplex PCR; TCRdb keeps only in-frame clonotypes and omits some of them. The table has 70,000 to 100,000 clones, roughly 67% seen once; the top ten hold 20% to 25%. Sequencing used PBMCs. The receptors here all came from a woman aged 50 to 60 in good health and CMV-seropositive.

There are a few counts of this clone. The rearrangement links TRBV4-1 to TRBJ2-1; 8 bases line up with TRBD2. CDR1 and CDR2 (germline): MGHRA, YSYEKL. The trim removed 0 bases at V and 4 bases at J, leaving 11 bases unmatched. This CDR3 is built from 18 residues. The CDR3 reads CASSQEERTSGIYNEQFF. The CDR3 DNA reads TGCGCCAGCAGCCAAGAAGAGCGAACTAGCGGAATATACAATGAGCAGTTCTTC.

Here the CDR3 reads CASSGAQAGWTEAFF. The CDR3 DNA is TGTGCCAGCAGTGGGGCTCAAGCTGGTTGGACTGAAGCTTTCTTT. The chain has TRBV6-5 and TRBJ1-1, with TRBD1 as a possible D gene (5 bases). V lost 5 bases and J lost 5, with 18 bases in between. The CDR3 sequence is 15 residues long. Germline CDR1 and CDR2: MNHEY and SVGAGI.

This clone was counted between two and nine times. This chain connects TRBV19 to TRBJ1-5; 11 bases match TRBD1. V trimming: 3 bases; J trimming: 5 bases; junction bases outside the gene matches: 9. CDR3 size: 17 residues. The germline CDR1 and CDR2 sequences are LNHDA and SQIVND (reference sequence). CDR3 amino acids: CASSIRPLDRGHQPQHF. In DNA, the CDR3 is TGTGCCAGTAGTATTAGACCCCTGGACAGGGGGCATCAGCCCCAGCATTTT.

This clone was observed a few times. The V call is TRBV19, the J call TRBJ1-2; possible D gene TRBD1, 5 bases. CDR1 is LNHDA and CDR2 is SQIVND in the germline V gene (reference sequence). The length of the CDR3 is 15 residues. V dropped 7 bases and J dropped 0 bases, with 15 bases sitting between them. Written as DNA, the CDR3 is TGTGCCAGTAAGGGGCAGGCGCCAGCTAACTATGGCTACACCTTC. Translated: CASKGQAPANYGYTF.

The chain has TRBV28 and TRBJ1-2; D unresolved. Germline loops: CDR1 MDHEN, CDR2 SYDVKM. The CDR3 covers 15 residues. V lost 1 base, J lost 2 bases, and 11 bases lay in between. CDR3 protein: CASSLFLTTNYGYTF. The CDR3 DNA follows: TGTGCCAGCAGTTTATTCCTGACTACGAACTATGGCTACACCTTC.

V is TRBV21-1 and J is TRBJ1-1. TRBV21-1 is labeled a pseudogene. This CDR3 contains 16 residues. The CDR3 DNA reads as TGTGCCAGCAGTTACCCCGGGGGGCAGTCTGACACTGAAGCTTTCTTT. It yields the protein CASSYPGGQSDTEAFF.

J is TRBJ2-5 and V is TRBV19, with a tentative D call TRBD2 (5 bases). Germline values: CDR1 LNHDA, CDR2 SQIVND (reference sequence). This CDR3 has 16 amino acids. Trimming removed 3 bases from V and 9 bases from J, with 23 bases in between. For the CDR3, the DNA is TGTGCCAGTAGTATCATCCGGGGAAGCGGTCCGGAGTCCCAGTACTTC. It translates to CASSIIRGSGPESQYF.

The chain is built from TRBV6-5 and TRBJ1-2, with D uncertain. The CDR3 spans 13 residues. Looked up from germline, CDR1 is MNHEY and CDR2 is SVGAGI. The ends were cut back, 7 bases at V and 7 bases at J, with 16 bases in the middle. The CDR3 is CASTNNGVSGYTF. In DNA form, the CDR3 reads TGTGCCAGCACCAACAACGGGGTTAGTGGCTACACCTTC.

This clone was seen a few times. The V gene is TRBV6-1, the J gene TRBJ2-2, with D possibly matching TRBD1 (5 bases). Per germline, CDR1 MNHNS and CDR2 SASEGT. Between the trimmed V and J ends, which lost 6 bases and 2 bases, there was a span of 7 bases. The CDR3 covers 13 residues. The DNA of the CDR3 is TGTGCCAGCAGACAGGCCAACACCGGGGAGCTGTTTTTT. It is translated as CASRQANTGELFF.

This sequence joins TRBV27 and TRBJ1-6; tentative D call: TRBD1 (5 bases). The CDR3 has 16 amino acids. The germline gives CDR1 MNHEY, CDR2 SMNVEV (reference sequence). V was shortened by 0 bases and J by 8 bases, with 14 bases between the two germline ends. CDR3: CASSLSAGRGDSPLHF. The CDR3, as DNA: TGTGCCAGCAGTTTATCGGCAGGGCGGGGGGATTCACCCCTCCACTTT.

The CDR3 is CAWSGSGTGGYEQYF. In DNA, the CDR3 is TGTGCCTGGAGTGGCTCCGGGACAGGGGGCTACGAGCAGTACTTC. The chain uses TRBV30 and TRBJ2-7, with 11 bases aligning to TRBD1. Germline V gene lookup returns CDR1 GTSNPN and CDR2 SVGIG (reference sequence). J was trimmed by 3 bases and V by 1 base; bases with no gene match: 5. The CDR3 extends over 15 amino acids.

This clone was recorded only once. The V gene is TRBV6-6, the J gene TRBJ1-1, with TRBD1 matching 8 bases. V trimming: 2 bases; J trimming: 4 bases; junction bases outside the gene matches: 3. Germline loops: CDR1 MNHNY, CDR2 SVGAGI (reference sequence). This CDR3 is 14 amino acids long. The CDR3 here is CASSYPDRATEAFF. The CDR3 DNA sequence: TGTGCCAGCAGTTACCCGGACAGGGCCACTGAAGCTTTCTTT.

This chain joins TRBV7-9 and TRBJ1-1; D not resolved. The CDR3 extends over 16 amino acids. Germline V gives CDR1 SEHNR, CDR2 FQNEAQ (reference sequence). The germline V and J ends were trimmed by 7 bases and 0 bases, with 18 bases remaining between them. The CDR3 is CASMEELISLNTEAFF. The CDR3 region has the DNA TGTGCCAGCATGGAGGAACTAATTTCGCTGAACACTGAAGCTTTCTTT.